The table lists the clone carrying this T cell receptor beta chain with a few counts. The sample comes from a study of T-cell memory formation after mild COVID-19. MiXCR, applied by TCRdb to the 5' RACE reads, yields one record per CDR3 protein. The sample gives roughly 450,000 distinct CDR3 sequences, about 20% of which show up once; roughly 21% is in the top ten. V was trimmed by 7 bases and J by 3 bases, leaving 18 bases between them. Germline lookup yields CDR1 MNHNS and CDR2 SASEGT. The CDR3 is 16 residues long. The V call is TRBV6-1, the J call TRBJ2-2; possibly TRBD1 for D (6 bases). The receptor was derived from a man younger than 35 who had mild COVID-19 (a few samples of this study predate the infection). Cell type and time point are not known. Specimen: PBMCs or a T cell subset sorted from them (not recorded which). CDR3 amino acids: CASKGWRQEYTGELFF. CDR3 coding DNA: TGTGCCAGCAAGGGGTGGAGACAGGAGTACACCGGGGAGCTGTTTTTT.